This T cell receptor (beta chain) was sequenced during a study of blood T cell repertoires in COVID-19. Germline assignment: CDR1 MNHEY and CDR2 SVGEGT. CDR3 size: 15 residues. V shed 6 bases and J shed 2 bases, with 17 bases lying between them. Data came from immunoSEQ multiplex PCR; TCRdb stores just in-frame clones and leaves some out. This sample yields 95,000 to 110,000 clones, of which nearly 85% are seen a single time; over 10% belongs to the top ten. The receptor was derived from a human donor in a cohort sampled during active or convalescent COVID-19. V is TRBV6-2 or TRBV6-3 and J is TRBJ2-7, with D perhaps TRBD1 (6 bases). Specimen: peripheral blood. The DNA of the CDR3 is TGTGCCAGCAGCGGACAGAAACGAATCACCTACGAGCAGTACTTC. Residues: CASSGQKRITYEQYF.